This entry describes one T cell receptor beta chain. Sequencing used immunoSEQ multiplex PCR; TCRdb keeps in-frame clones, though not all of them. The sample yields around 360,000 clones, about 90% seen once. The entry originates in a study of blood T cell repertoires in COVID-19. The receptor's source is a woman aged 30 to 39 who had recovered from COVID-19. The sample consisted of PBMCs or T cells enriched from blood (not recorded which).

In DNA, the CDR3 is TGCGCCAGCAGCGGAGTGTTAGCGGGGAATGAGCAGTTCTTC. Its translation: CASSGVLAGNEQFF. The rearrangement uses TRBV5-1 and TRBJ2-1; 8 bases agree with TRBD2. Germline trimming cut 4 bases from V and 7 bases from J; bases unmatched to any gene: 7. This CDR3 region has 14 residues. Germline V CDR1 and CDR2: SGHRS, YFSETQ. The full variable domain, its missing parts supplied by reference TRBV5-1 and TRBJ2-1, is KAGVTQTPRYLIKTRGQQVTLSCSPISGHRSVSWYQQTPGQGLQFLFEYFSETQRNKGNFPGRFSGRQFSNSRSEMNVSTLELGDSALYLCASSGVLAGNEQFFGPGTRLTVL.